This TCR beta chain was documented in a study of T cell responses to AZD1222 COVID-19 vaccine. Points from the study as a whole: Scientists sampled the repertoires only once the peak T cell response had passed.

Clones were sequenced by immunoSEQ multiplex PCR, and TCRdb holds only the in-frame ones, with some missing. The data show around 99,000 clones, with about 92% seen just once and 10% to 15% held by the top ten. This clone was seen just once. Its target is unknown. This CDR3 region has 13 residues. V was shortened by 10 bases and J by 4 bases, with 16 bases between the two germline ends. CDR1 MDHEN and CDR2 SYDVKM come from the germline V gene. The chain has TRBV28 and TRBJ2-5; tentatively, D is TRBD2 (6 bases). This clonotype was obtained from an adult in good health. The material sequenced was peripheral blood, taken on day 0 of AZD1222 vaccination. The chain's CDR3 is CAIGGWDRETQYF. CDR3 nucleotides: TGTGCCATTGGAGGGTGGGACCGAGAGACCCAGTACTTC.